This TCR beta chain originates from a study of cytomegalovirus exposure and HLA in healthy donors. About the research overall: Among over 300 genotyped donors, approximately 80% fell in the Caucasian-associated ancestry cluster.

Study-wide findings and caveats: The authors confirmed in vitro that a few CMV-associated chains were specific for CMV antigens. Reported results showed that the classifier diagnosed cytomegalovirus status with high specificity and sensitivity.

Comment on this clone: What it recognizes is unknown.

The CDR3 runs to 15 residues. PCR involved 60 Vbeta and 13 Jbeta primers. Some clones are missing from TCRdb's copy, which holds only in-frame ones; the method was immunoSEQ multiplex PCR. The repertoire holds over 95,000 clones, with 67% as singletons. Sequenced: PBMCs. The sequence derives from a man aged 18 to 35 in good health and CMV-seropositive. The gene calls are TRBV12-2 and TRBJ2-3; whether TRBD2, the table's D call, matches the DNA was not checked. TRBV12-2 is a documented pseudogene. CDR3 residues: CASRLVAGSPDTQYF. The CDR3 DNA follows: TGTGCAAGTCGCTTAGTGGCGGGGTCCCCAGATACGCAGTATTTT.